A single sample is the source of the 6 T cell receptor beta chains below, sequenced in a study of T cell responses to AZD1222 COVID-19 vaccine. Libraries were prepared by immunoSEQ multiplex PCR; TCRdb keeps only in-frame clonotypes and omits some of them. This sample has about 110,000 clones, with roughly 87% found just once. Sample: peripheral blood, taken on day 0 of AZD1222 vaccination. These receptors came from an adult in good health.

The rearrangement uses TRBV30 and TRBJ2-3, with 10 bases identical to TRBD2. CDR1 and CDR2 from the germline V gene are GTSNPN and SVGIG (reference sequence). V was pared by 4 bases and J by 6 bases, with 7 bases of the junction left unmatched. The CDR3 covers 14 residues. In nucleotides, the CDR3 is TGTGCCTGGACCCTAGCGGGGGTCGCCGATACGCAGTATTTT. It specifies CAWTLAGVADTQYF.

The chain combines TRBV19 with TRBJ2-7, with TRBD1 as a possible D gene (5 bases). The V gene lost 0 bases and the J gene lost 7 bases, with 16 bases spanning the gap. Germline assignment: CDR1 LNHDA and CDR2 SQIVND (reference sequence). This CDR3 is built from 15 residues. The CDR3 DNA reads as TGTGCCAGTAGTATAGATAGGCAGGGAATCGGTGAGCAGTACTTC. It codes for CASSIDRQGIGEQYF.

The chain has TRBV6-2 or TRBV6-3 and TRBJ1-5, with D possibly matching TRBD1 (5 bases). Trimming shortened V by 0 bases and J by 0 bases, and 15 bases separated the two germline ends. The CDR3 is made up of 18 amino acids. CDR1 MNHEY and CDR2 SVGEGT come from the germline V gene. The CDR3 is CASSYSTQTAISNQPQHF. The CDR3 bases are TGTGCCAGCAGTTACTCGACTCAGACAGCTATTAGCAATCAGCCCCAGCATTTT.

Here the CDR3 reads CASSTPPEADLARYSPLHF. The CDR3 region has the DNA TGTGCCAGCAGCACCCCGCCGGAGGCCGATCTTGCCCGATATTCACCCCTCCACTTT. V gene TRBV21-1 combines with J gene TRBJ1-6. TRBV21-1 is deemed a pseudogene. This CDR3 has 19 residues.

This rearrangement joins TRBV7-9 to TRBJ2-3, with unresolved D. The CDR3 loop spans 14 amino acids. Germline CDR1 is SEHNR and CDR2 is FQNEAQ (reference sequence). The ends were cut back, 4 bases at V and 0 bases at J, with 8 bases in the middle. CDR3 protein: CASSSTVSTDTQYF. CDR3 bases: TGTGCCAGCAGCTCGACGGTTAGCACAGATACGCAGTATTTT.

V gene TRBV28 combines with J gene TRBJ1-5; D is possibly TRBD1 (5 bases). V lost 0 bases and J lost 0, with 6 bases in between. The germline V gene encodes CDR1 MDHEN and CDR2 SYDVKM. There are 15 residues in the CDR3. The CDR3 is CASSLWGDSNQPQHF. CDR3 DNA: TGTGCCAGCAGTTTATGGGGGGATAGCAATCAGCCCCAGCATTTT.